This is a list of T cell receptor beta chains from one sample in a study of identical twins. TCRdb analysed the 5' RACE reads with MiXCR anew, one entry per CDR3 protein. The data show 150,000 or so distinct CDR3 sequences, with roughly 3.5% seen just once and about 7.8% held by the top ten. Material: memory T cells sorted from blood. The receptors were gathered from a man between 18 and 29 years old in good health. CDR3s leave out the opening cysteine and the closing phenylalanine or tryptophan. The order of the fields is clone size, V gene, CDR3 protein. Clone size is stated in some rows and not others, as once, few, many or a class when expanded.

>many|TRBV28
ASSFGRGQAKNIQY
>many|TRBV7-6
ASSSLIAGYTDTQY
>few|TRBV20-1
SAPGQSKETQY
>many|TRBV20-1
SARDSRTSGRSQETQY
>many|TRBV2
ASSDTIDTQY
>many|TRBV6-2/TRBV6-3
ASSTTRFRDTNQPQH
>many|TRBV5-1
ASSLGGGAGTEAF
>many|TRBV7-3
ASSLDLVGVLETQY
>many|TRBV20-1
SARGRGNTGELF
>many|TRBV21-1
ASSSPGGTGANVLT
>many|TRBV10-3
AISGTGAILSGNTIY
>many|TRBV7-2
ASSANPAAYEQY
>many|TRBV28
ASSVDVYGYT
>many|TRBV5-5
ASSLEASLGPWVQPQH
>few|TRBV7-6
ASSLKAAGEQF
>many|TRBV2
ASTMRGSPLH
>few|TRBV10-1
ASSDLTGFDNEQF
>many|TRBV20-1
SASRLAEGGNIQY
>many|TRBV9
ASSVRSHLYNEQF
>many|TRBV11-2
ASSLLRGRTYNEQF
>NA|TRBV7-6
ASSLVSLSSYEQY
>many|TRBV10-1
ASSVLGLADGEQF
>many|TRBV20-1
SARGAGSYNEQF
>NA|TRBV28
ASSSPGQVAYNEQF
>many|TRBV15
ATSRGGGPRQPQH
>many|TRBV4-2
ASSQEATGTGGYEKLF
>many|TRBV5-6
ASSLRTSGRVHEQF
>many|TRBV20-1
SASELLRNEQF
>many|TRBV5-1
ASSLDPTGYEQY
>many|TRBV7-3
ASSRDTDTQY
>many|TRBV6-1
ASRPSGQSYGYT
>many|TRBV19
ASSIPRLFAEQF
>many|TRBV19
ASRGLAGVEVPYNEQF
>few|TRBV7-9
ASSRSWREGSYNEQF
>many|TRBV30
AWSTLHEQY
>many|TRBV10-3
AISESGSSYEQY
>many|TRBV5-6
ASSSTRTVTETQY
>many|TRBV20-1
SARGDRGITEAF
>many|TRBV29-1
SVEGQREGAQY
>few|TRBV5-1
ASSLSTGGQPQH
>many|TRBV12-3/TRBV12-4
ASSRPGDVSSYNSPLH
>many|TRBV5-1
ASSLFAGSGELF
>many|TRBV3-1
ASSQSIKPEAF
>few|TRBV5-6
ASSASTSARAAYNEQF
>few|TRBV5-5
ASKIEHQTTGELF
>many|TRBV27
ASSFTGGNTIY
>many|TRBV4-3
ASSQDVPGSTGELF
>many|TRBV20-1
SARAPRDYEQY
>many|TRBV7-9
ASSGGEGGTGELF
>NA|TRBV28
ASCPGYQPQH
>many|TRBV19
ASSMLGSSYEQY
>many|TRBV4-2
ASSQPNPGLNYGYT
>many|TRBV6-1
ASTQEGGGGRYYGYT
>NA|TRBV7-2
ASSLGLAVNEQF
>NA|TRBV6-2/TRBV6-3
ASSWEYEQY